These 13 T cell receptor beta chains were sequenced from one sample in a study of shared clonotypes between healthy human individuals. TCRdb's copy holds only in-frame clones and misses some; the assay was immunoSEQ multiplex PCR. The sample lists around 2,000,000 clones, 85% to 95% occurring once. Sequenced input: naive CD4+ T cells sorted from blood. This sample's subset: CD45RA+ positively selected. Receptor source: a man aged 18 to 30 in good health.

V is TRBV5-1 and J is TRBJ2-4; the D gene could be TRBD1 or TRBD2 (6 bases each). The V and J ends lost 7 bases and 6 bases respectively, with 23 bases between them. Germline V lookup: CDR1 SGHRS, CDR2 YFSETQ. This CDR3 is built from 16 residues. The CDR3 sequence: CASPGAGTALGNIQYF. In DNA form, the CDR3 reads TGCGCCAGCCCGGGGGCCGGGACGGCGTTGGGAAACATTCAGTACTTC. The variable domain in full, with the rest retrieved from reference TRBV5-1 and TRBJ2-4, is KAGVTQTPRYLIKTRGQQVTLSCSPISGHRSVSWYQQTPGQGLQFLFEYFSETQRNKGNFPGRFSGRQFSNSRSEMNVSTLELGDSALYLCASPGAGTALGNIQYFGAGTRLSVL.

This chain connects TRBV5-6 to TRBJ2-7; TRBD1 aligns across 10 bases. The junction had 5 bases not matched to a gene; V was cut back by 4 bases and J by 4 bases. There are 14 residues in the CDR3. Germline CDR1 SGHDT, CDR2 YYEEEE. This CDR3 is CASSQGQGKYEQYF. The CDR3 region has the DNA TGTGCCAGCAGCCAGGGACAGGGGAAATACGAGCAGTACTTC. Full variable domain (outside the CDR3, taken from reference TRBV5-6 and TRBJ2-7): DAGVTQSPTHLIKTRGQQVTLRCSPKSGHDTVSWYQQALGQGPQFIFQYYEEEERQRGNFPDRFSGHQFPNYSSELNVNALLLGDSALYLCASSQGQGKYEQYFGPGTRLTVT.

The gene calls are TRBV10-3 and TRBJ1-1; D is unclear. V dropped 0 bases and J dropped 1 base, with 15 bases sitting between them. There are 17 residues in the CDR3. Germline V gene data show CDR1 as ENHRY and CDR2 as SYGVKD. The CDR3 bases are TGTGCCATCAGTGAGTCGACTTCCGGACGCGGGAACACTGAAGCTTTCTTT. Translated, it gives CAISESTSGRGNTEAFF.

A note on this clone: The sample has other DNA sequences that encode this CDR3 too. The rearrangement links TRBV2 to TRBJ1-4, with D tentatively TRBD1 (6 bases). Germline CDR1 reads SNHLY; CDR2 reads FYNNEI. The CDR3 covers 14 residues. V was pared by 8 bases and J by 1 base, with 11 bases between. For the CDR3, the DNA is TGTGCCAGCCGCAGAGGGGGAACTAATGAAAAACTGTTTTTT. Translation gives CASRRGGTNEKLFF.

This sequence joins TRBV18 and TRBJ2-3; D not certain. CDR3 size: 11 residues. Germline V gene data show CDR1 as KGHSH and CDR2 as LQKENI. Trimming left V 2 bases short and J 6 bases short, with 3 bases between. Here the CDR3 DNA reads TGTGCCAGCTCACCAATGGATACGCAGTATTTT. Protein: CASSPMDTQYF.

This chain joins TRBV7-8 and TRBJ1-4; the D gene is possibly TRBD1 (6 bases). This CDR3 is built from 16 residues. Trimming removed 4 bases from V and 3 bases from J, with 15 bases in between. Germline loops: CDR1 SGHVS, CDR2 FQNEAQ. The CDR3 nucleotides read TGTGCCAGCAGCTCTGGACAGACGGAAGCTAATGAAAAACTGTTTTTT. As protein: CASSSGQTEANEKLFF.

V gene TRBV2 combines with J gene TRBJ2-2, with D possibly TRBD2 on 5 matching bases. The germline V gene encodes CDR1 SNHLY and CDR2 FYNNEI. The CDR3 loop spans 15 amino acids. Trimming took off 8 bases at V and 3 bases at J, with 16 bases between the two ends. The CDR3 region is CASSRELGYTGELFF. The CDR3 bases are TGTGCCAGCTCTAGGGAGTTGGGGTACACCGGGGAGCTGTTTTTT.

V usage is TRBV21-1 and J usage is TRBJ1-5; the table gives TRBD1 as D, unverified against the DNA. TRBV21-1 is a pseudogene. The length of the CDR3 is 16 residues. The CDR3 reads CASSKENRAYDQPQHF. The CDR3 DNA reads as TGTGCCAGCAGCAAAGAGAACAGGGCATACGATCAGCCCCAGCATTTT.

This rearrangement joins TRBV19 to TRBJ2-5, with D perhaps matching TRBD1 (6 bases). Trimming took off 3 bases at V and 7 bases at J, with 15 bases between the two ends. In germline, CDR1 is LNHDA, CDR2 SQIVND (reference sequence). This CDR3 has 14 residues. CDR3 coding DNA: TGTGCCAGTAGTATGGGGGCTACTCTGGGGACCCAGTACTTC. Its protein is CASSMGATLGTQYF.

The rearrangement joins TRBV7-9 to TRBJ2-7; D possibly corresponds to TRBD1 (6 bases). Between the trimmed V and J ends, which lost 5 bases and 2 bases, there was a span of 13 bases. CDR3 size: 14 residues. Germline V lookup: CDR1 SEHNR, CDR2 FQNEAQ (reference sequence). The CDR3 nucleotides read TGTGCCAGCAGCCTAGGGGGTCAACCCTACGAGCAGTACTTC. Its protein product is CASSLGGQPYEQYF.

Of note for this clone: In the same sample, other DNA sequences code for this CDR3. This sequence joins TRBV28 and TRBJ1-1, with D perhaps TRBD1 (6 bases). The germline V gene has CDR1 MDHEN and CDR2 SYDVKM. V lost 0 bases to trimming and J lost 0 bases, with 8 bases between them. This CDR3 spans 15 amino acids. The CDR3 reads CASSLWDRMNTEAFF. CDR3 DNA sequence: TGTGCCAGCAGTTTATGGGACAGAATGAACACTGAAGCTTTCTTT. Looking up the rest from reference TRBV28 and TRBJ1-1 gives the full variable domain: DVKVTQSSRYLVKRTGEKVFLECVQDMDHENMFWYRQDPGLGLRLIYFSYDVKMKEKGDIPEGYSVSREKKERFSLILESASTNQTSMYLCASSLWDRMNTEAFFGQGTRLTVV.

The chain recombines TRBV10-3 with TRBJ1-2; D is undetermined. The CDR3 sequence is 11 residues long. V gave up 6 bases and J gave up 5 bases, with 7 bases separating them. Germline assignment: CDR1 ENHRY and CDR2 SYGVKD. CDR3 residues: CAISDPYGYTF. The CDR3 bases are TGTGCCATCAGCGACCCTTATGGCTACACCTTC.

This chain links TRBV29-1 with TRBJ1-2, with 7 nucleotides matching TRBD1. V shed 6 bases and J 4 bases; nucleotides not matched to a gene: 2. CDR1 and CDR2 from the germline V gene are SQVTM and ANQGSEA. The CDR3 covers 11 residues. The CDR3 reads CSVRTGYGYTF. CDR3 bases: TGCAGCGTGAGGACAGGCTATGGCTACACCTTC.